Below, 2 T cell receptor beta chains from the same sample are listed, as sequenced in a study of T cells in Graves' hyperthyroidism and ophthalmopathy. TCR beta CDR3 sequences were amplified from RNA transcripts. When the TCR CDR3 underwent first-round RT-PCR, the HTBI primer set was used. Each CDR3 protein gets one entry after TCRdb re-called the multiplex PCR reads with MiXCR. The data show around 600,000 distinct CDR3 sequences, approximately 15% seen once. The sequenced sample was blood. Every receptor here comes from a woman aged 18-29 years with Graves' ophthalmopathy.

Ten or more counts support this clonotype. The rearrangement links TRBV30 to TRBJ2-5; 7 nucleotides align to TRBD2. The ends lost 6 bases at V and 5 bases at J; junction bases unmatched: 15. The CDR3 totals 15 residues. Germline V gene lookup returns CDR1 GTSNPN and CDR2 SVGIG (reference sequence). In DNA form, the CDR3 reads TGTGCCTGTCAGAGGGTACCCGGGAGGTGGGAGACCCAGTACTTC. It encodes CACQRVPGRWETQYF.

As for this clonotype: A clone one base away is much larger, so this may be a read error. Because the CDR3's place on the DNA is in doubt, the DNA is left out and the CDR3 is given as listed by TCRdb. The chain's CDR3 is CASSGGYGCTF. The genes are TRBV30 and TRBJ1-2; the listed D gene, TRBD1, was not tested against the DNA. Germline CDR1 is GTSNPN and CDR2 is SVGIG (reference sequence). 11 amino acids form the CDR3, both terminal residues included.